One sample yielded the 22 T cell receptor beta chains listed below, sequenced in a study of CD8+ T cells in alopecia areata. The authors sorted pooled cutaneous lymph node cells using CD4, CD8alpha, NKG2D, NKG2ACE and other markers. cDNA prepared by RNA extraction and subsequent reverse transcription served as the template for sequencing. Here immunoSEQ multiplex PCR was the method, and the copy in TCRdb shows in-frame clones only, minus some. This sample comprises over 250,000 clones, none seen once only. Sequencing was done on a sample of CD4+ T cells sorted from a lymph node. The origin of the receptors is a C3H/HeJ mouse with alopecia areata. Strain haplotype (MHC): H2-k.

Comments on this clone: Any gene name here is a mouse gene name. Sequencing ends 4 residues short of the CDR3 end; the germline J gene provides the rest. This chain joins TRBV14 and TRBJ1-1; the match to TRBD1 covers 11 bases. V gave up 4 bases and J gave up 0 bases; unmatched junction bases: 8. This CDR3 comprises 17 residues. CDR1 and CDR2 from the germline V gene are SGHDT and FRDEAV. CDR3 sequence: CASSPTPGQGANTEVFF. The DNA read from the CDR3 is TGTGCCAGCAGTCCGACTCCGGGACAGGGGGCAAACACA.

Note on this clone: Germline and genes: mouse. The CDR3 goes on 4 residues after the read ends, and that part is filled in from the germline J gene. This chain uses TRBV13-1 with TRBJ2-7; 12 bases line up with TRBD2. CDR1 is NSHNY, CDR2 SYGAGN, per germline. This CDR3 region has 15 residues. CDR3 region: CASSTGTGGRYEQYF. The sequenced CDR3 bases are TGTGCCAGCAGCACCGGGACTGGGGGGCGTTAT.

This clone was seen only a few times. The genes are named according to mouse. The observed sequence ends 4 residues before the CDR3 terminus, with the missing tail filled in from the germline J gene. The chain uses TRBV13-1 and TRBJ2-5; perhaps TRBD2 as D (6 bases). Deletions cut 0 bases from V and 1 base from J, with 12 bases between. The germline CDR1 and CDR2 sequences are NSHNY and SYGAGN. The CDR3 is 16 amino acids. CDR3 bases read: TGTGCCAGCAGTGATGCCCCCTGGGGCGACCAAGAC. It yields the protein CASSDAPWGDQD. The CDR3, in full, reads CASSDAPWGDQDTQYF.

Remarks on this clone: The gene names given are mouse names. Coverage ceases 4 residues before the CDR3 finishes, and the germline J gene fills in the end. The J gene is TRBJ2-1, the V gene TRBV4, with 10 bases that match TRBD2. This CDR3 region has 15 residues. Trimming took 6 bases from V and 4 from J; bases not matched to a gene: 6. Germline V CDR1 and CDR2: LGHDT, YNNKQL (reference sequence). Incomplete CDR3 DNA: TGTGCCAGCAGGCTCTGGGGGGGCGGTTATGCT. Its protein is CASRLWGGGYA. The full CDR3 protein is CASRLWGGGYAEQFF.

Regarding this clone: Mouse names are used for the genes. The sample contains more than one DNA sequence encoding this CDR3. The covered CDR3 bases are TGTGCCAGCAGTTCACTGGGGGGCCAAGAC. This translates into CASSSLGGQD. The whole CDR3 reads CASSSLGGQDTQYF. The chain carries TRBV13-1 and TRBJ2-5; TRBD2 matches at 9 bases. The CDR3 end is not reached by the read, which stops 4 residues before it; the germline J gene fills it in. The J segment lost 2 bases and the V segment lost 4 bases, leaving 2 bases of the junction unmatched. The CDR3 sequence is 14 residues long. Germline V gene lookup returns CDR1 NSHNY and CDR2 SYGAGN.

The table lists this clone with a few counts. Gene names refer to mouse genes. The read finishes 4 residues shy of the CDR3 end, and the germline J gene is used to complete it. V usage is TRBV13-3 and J usage is TRBJ2-5; 10 bases agree with TRBD2. CDR3 size: 15 residues. CDR1 is NNHDY, CDR2 SYVADS, per germline. CDR3 protein: CASRPRDWGGDTQYF. Incomplete CDR3 DNA: TGTGCCAGCAGGCCTCGGGACTGGGGAGGAGAC.

With respect to this clone: The germline and genes are mouse ones. The sequenced CDR3 bases are TGTGCCAGCAGTATCGGGACAGGGGGCGATTCGCCC. It specifies CASSIGTGGDSP. The whole CDR3 sequence reads CASSIGTGGDSPLYF. The J gene is TRBJ1-6, the V gene TRBV19; 12 positions match TRBD1. The CDR3 end falls 3 residues outside the read, so it is completed with the germline J gene. TRBJ1-6 is given ORF status, its function remaining uncertain. CDR3 length: 15 residues. CDR1 and CDR2 (germline): FNHDT, SITEND (reference sequence). After removal of 2 bases from V and 8 bases from J, the junction contained 2 bases not matched to a gene.

This clone has a handful of counts. The germline and genes are mouse ones. Read coverage stops 3 residues before the CDR3 terminus; the germline J gene supplies the remainder. V gene TRBV1 combines with J gene TRBJ1-6, with 8 bases fitting TRBD1. TRBJ1-6 is treated as an ORF (open reading frame) with a function not yet certain. This CDR3 has 15 amino acids. Germline lookup yields CDR1 NSQYPW and CDR2 LRSPGD (reference sequence). Trimming took 3 bases from V and 4 from J; bases not matched to a gene: 2. CDR3 DNA, as far as it was read: TGCACCTGCAGTGCGGGACAGGAATATAATTCGCCC. This encodes CTCSAGQEYNSP. The complete CDR3 protein is CTCSAGQEYNSPLYF.

This clone came up a few times. The gene names here belong to mouse. The read terminates 4 residues before the CDR3 end, so the remaining end is supplied by the germline J gene. The gene calls are TRBV19 and TRBJ2-7, with TRBD1 as a possible D gene (6 bases). Trimming took off 4 bases at V and 3 bases at J, with 11 bases between the two ends. The CDR3 sequence is 13 residues long. Germline values: CDR1 FNHDT, CDR2 SITEND (reference sequence). Incomplete CDR3 DNA: TGTGCCAGCAGTCGTGGGACAAACTAT. Protein sequence: CASSRGTNY. The full-length CDR3 reads as CASSRGTNYEQYF.

The sample holds a few counts of this clone. The germline and genes are mouse ones. The read falls 4 residues short of the CDR3 end, and the missing part is taken from the germline J gene. V usage is TRBV19 and J usage is TRBJ2-3; 7 bases agree with TRBD1. The germline V gene has CDR1 FNHDT and CDR2 SITEND (reference sequence). The CDR3 is made up of 15 amino acids. The ends lost 5 bases at V and 0 bases at J; junction bases unmatched: 6. Here the CDR3 reads CASRLQGPSAETLYF. CDR3 DNA (partial): TGTGCCAGCAGGTTACAGGGGCCTAGTGCAGAA.

This clone was seen a handful of times. Genes here carry mouse names. The CDR3 bases that were read are TGTGCCAGCAGTATAACCTGGGGGGGCGCGGGGAACCAAGAC. This encodes CASSITWGGAGNQD. The full CDR3 protein is CASSITWGGAGNQDTQYF. The rearrangement joins TRBV19 to TRBJ2-5, with 10 bases aligning to TRBD2. The read ends 4 residues shy of where the CDR3 ends; the end is completed using the germline J gene. Per the germline V gene, CDR1 is FNHDT and CDR2 is SITEND (reference sequence). The CDR3 has 18 amino acids. Trimming took 1 base from V and 0 from J; bases not matched to a gene: 8.

To note about this clone: Gene names are mouse gene names. The read ends 4 residues shy of where the CDR3 ends; the end is completed using the germline J gene. The V call is TRBV17, the J call TRBJ2-7; 14 nucleotides line up with TRBD2. Germline CDR1 and CDR2: MNHDT and YYDKIL. With V trimmed by 6 bases and J by 1 base, 5 bases remained unmatched. The CDR3 spans 16 residues. CDR3 sequence reads: CASSRDWGGASYEQYF. The DNA read from the CDR3 is TGTGCTAGCAGCCGGGACTGGGGGGGCGCGTCCTAT.

This clone was detected a few times. Genes and germline come from the mouse. The read falls 4 residues short of the CDR3 end, and the missing part is taken from the germline J gene. J is TRBJ2-2 and V is TRBV31; 9 nucleotides match TRBD2. The CDR3 runs 17 residues. Germline V CDR1 and CDR2: GKSSPN, SITVG. Trimming at V came to 0 bases and at J to 0 bases, leaving 5 bases not matched to a gene. CDR3 bases read: TGTGCCTGGAGTCTAAGACTGGGGGTTGCAAACACCGGG. Translation: CAWSLRLGVANTG. The complete CDR3 sequence is CAWSLRLGVANTGQLYF.

This clone was seen a handful of times. The gene names here belong to mouse. The sequence runs out 4 residues before the end of the CDR3; the remainder is reconstructed from the germline J gene. The V gene is TRBV5, the J gene TRBJ2-3; D unresolved. The germline V and J ends were trimmed by 3 bases and 0 bases, with 7 bases remaining between them. The CDR3 is 14 amino acids. Germline V gives CDR1 LGHNA, CDR2 YNLKQL (reference sequence). The part of the CDR3 DNA that was read is TGTGCCAGCAGCCAGCTATCTAGTGCAGAA. Translated: CASSQLSSAE. The entire CDR3 protein is CASSQLSSAETLYF.

About this clone: The genes and germline here are from mouse. Read data end 4 residues before the CDR3 end; the end is taken from the germline J gene. In the same sample, other DNA sequences code for this CDR3. The V gene is TRBV13-1, the J gene TRBJ2-1, with 8 positions matching TRBD2. The CDR3 is made up of 15 amino acids. CDR1 and CDR2 from the germline V gene are NSHNY and SYGAGN. CDR3 DNA, as far as it was read: TGTGCCAGCAGTGAATGGGGGGGGGCGAGGGCT. Translating it yields CASSEWGGARA. The CDR3 as a whole reads CASSEWGGARAEQFF.

In its sample, this clone was seen a few times. The gene names here belong to mouse. The CDR3 end is not reached by the read, which stops 4 residues before it; the germline J gene fills it in. The chain employs TRBV21 and TRBJ2-2; 11 bases line up with TRBD1. TRBV21 is known as an ORF, though its function is uncertain. V gave up 4 bases and J gave up 4 bases; unmatched junction bases: 2. CDR3 length: 15 residues. Incomplete CDR3 DNA: TGTGCTAGCAGTCTGGGACAGGGGGGCACCGGG. Encoded protein: CASSLGQGGTG. The full CDR3 protein reads CASSLGQGGTGQLYF.

This clone was detected a few times. Mouse germline and gene names are used. The read is 4 residues too short to cover the CDR3 end, so that end is filled in from the germline J gene. The chain uses TRBV1 and TRBJ2-7, with TRBD2 identical over 12 bases. CDR1 and CDR2 from the germline V gene are NSQYPW and LRSPGD (reference sequence). The CDR3 runs to 16 residues. Incomplete CDR3 DNA: TGCACCTGCAGTGCAGCCCCCGGGACTGGGGGGTAT. It yields the protein CTCSAAPGTGGY. The complete CDR3 protein is CTCSAAPGTGGYEQYF.

About this clone: The genes and germline here are from mouse. The CDR3 end lies 4 residues beyond the end of the read and is filled in from the germline J gene. This sequence joins TRBV5 and TRBJ2-3, with 10 bases lining up with TRBD2. Germline loops: CDR1 LGHNA, CDR2 YNLKQL (reference sequence). CDR3 length: 17 amino acids. With 4 bases clipped from V and 0 bases from J, the junction kept 7 bases outside the gene matches. The DNA read from the CDR3 is TGTGCCAGCAGCCTCCGGGACTGGGGCTTTAGTGCAGAA. Amino acids: CASSLRDWGFSAE. The whole CDR3 is CASSLRDWGFSAETLYF.

The table lists this clone with a few counts. Germline and genes: mouse. The read halts 4 residues ahead of the CDR3 end, with the missing end drawn from the germline J gene. Other DNA sequences in the same sample also yield this CDR3. This chain joins TRBV13-1 and TRBJ2-3; TRBD2 agrees at 7 bases. The CDR3 spans 15 residues. Germline lookup yields CDR1 NSHNY and CDR2 SYGAGN. V dropped 0 bases and J dropped 0; count of bases not matched to a gene: 1. CDR3 bases read: TGTGCCAGCAGTGATGGCTGGGGGAGTGCAGAA. The encoded protein is CASSDGWGSAE. The full CDR3 protein reads CASSDGWGSAETLYF.

This clone was observed a few times. The genes are named according to mouse. The CDR3 bases that were read are TGCACCTGCAGTGGGGGACTGGGGGCACAAAAC. Translating it yields CTCSGGLGAQN. The entire CDR3 is CTCSGGLGAQNTLYF. The chain is built from TRBV1 and TRBJ2-4; 11 nucleotides match TRBD2. The CDR3 goes on 4 residues after the read ends, and that part is filled in from the germline J gene. V dropped 4 bases and J dropped 3; count of bases not matched to a gene: 3. CDR3 length equals 15 residues. Germline CDR1 and CDR2: NSQYPW and LRSPGD (reference sequence).

A remark on this clone: Gene names are the mouse ones. Read coverage stops 3 residues before the CDR3 terminus; the germline J gene supplies the remainder. The gene calls are TRBV19 and TRBJ1-6; 9 nucleotides align to TRBD1. TRBJ1-6 is flagged as an ORF with uncertain function. From germline, CDR1 is FNHDT and CDR2 SITEND (reference sequence). The CDR3 runs to 15 residues. With V trimmed by 6 bases and J by 7 bases, 8 bases remained unmatched. CDR3 sequence: CASTRGTGMNSPLYF. The CDR3 bases that were read are TGTGCCAGCACCAGAGGGACAGGGATGAATTCGCCC.

In its sample, this clone was seen a few times. Gene names and germline refer to mouse. The read comes to an end 4 residues before the CDR3 does, leaving the germline J gene to fill in the end. The V and J genes are TRBV19 and TRBJ2-7; weak D call: TRBD2 (6 bases). The CDR3 extends over 13 amino acids. The V gene's germline CDR1 is FNHDT and CDR2 SITEND (reference sequence). CDR3 DNA, as far as it was read: TGTGCCAGCAGTCCCGAACTGGGATAT. This encodes CASSPELGY. The whole CDR3 protein is CASSPELGYEQYF.